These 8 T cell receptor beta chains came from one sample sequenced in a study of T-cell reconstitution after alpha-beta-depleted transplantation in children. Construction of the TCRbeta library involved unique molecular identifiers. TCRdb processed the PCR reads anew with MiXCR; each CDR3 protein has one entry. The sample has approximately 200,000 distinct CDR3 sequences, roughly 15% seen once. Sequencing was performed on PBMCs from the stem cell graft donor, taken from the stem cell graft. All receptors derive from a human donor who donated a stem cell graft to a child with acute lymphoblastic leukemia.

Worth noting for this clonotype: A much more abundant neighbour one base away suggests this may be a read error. The CDR3: CASSLRIDKLVSQYF. The CDR3 DNA reads as TGTGCCAGCAGCTTACGCATTGACAAGTTAGTCAGTCAGTACTTC. The chain is built from TRBV5-4 and TRBJ2-4, with D unclear. This CDR3 is built from 15 residues. CDR1 SGHNT and CDR2 YYREEE come from the germline V gene (reference sequence). V was clipped by 2 bases and J by 12 bases, with 21 bases between them.

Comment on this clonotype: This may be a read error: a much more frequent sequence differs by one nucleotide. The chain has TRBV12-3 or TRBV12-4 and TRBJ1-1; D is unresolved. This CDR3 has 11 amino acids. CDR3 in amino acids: CARSLDTEAFF. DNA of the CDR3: TGTGCCAGAAGTTTAGACACTGAAGCTTTCTTT.

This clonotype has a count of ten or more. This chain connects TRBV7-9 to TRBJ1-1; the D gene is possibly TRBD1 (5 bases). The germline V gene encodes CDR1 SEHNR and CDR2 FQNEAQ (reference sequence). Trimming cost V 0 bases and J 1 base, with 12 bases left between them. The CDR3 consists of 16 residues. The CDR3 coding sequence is TGTGCCAGCAGCTTAGCGGGGGGACTCCCGAACACTGAAGCTTTCTTT. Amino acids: CASSLAGGLPNTEAFF.

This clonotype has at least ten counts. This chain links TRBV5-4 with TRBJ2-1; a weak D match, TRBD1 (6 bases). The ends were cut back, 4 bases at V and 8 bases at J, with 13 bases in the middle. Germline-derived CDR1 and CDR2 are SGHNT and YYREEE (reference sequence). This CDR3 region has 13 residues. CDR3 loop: CASSPLQGDEQFF. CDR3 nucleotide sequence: TGTGCCAGCAGCCCACTACAGGGAGATGAGCAGTTCTTC.

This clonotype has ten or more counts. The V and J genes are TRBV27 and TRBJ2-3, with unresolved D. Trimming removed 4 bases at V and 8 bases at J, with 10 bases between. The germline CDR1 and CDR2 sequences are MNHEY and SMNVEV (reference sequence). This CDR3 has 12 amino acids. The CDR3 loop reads CASSSHPGTQYF. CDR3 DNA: TGTGCCAGCAGTTCCCACCCGGGTACGCAGTATTTT.

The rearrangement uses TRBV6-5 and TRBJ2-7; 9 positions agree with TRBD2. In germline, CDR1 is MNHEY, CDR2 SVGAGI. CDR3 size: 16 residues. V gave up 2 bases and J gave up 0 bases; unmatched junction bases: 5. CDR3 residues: CASSYASGVSSYEQYF. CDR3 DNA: TGTGCCAGCAGTTACGCTAGCGGGGTTAGCTCCTACGAGCAGTACTTC.

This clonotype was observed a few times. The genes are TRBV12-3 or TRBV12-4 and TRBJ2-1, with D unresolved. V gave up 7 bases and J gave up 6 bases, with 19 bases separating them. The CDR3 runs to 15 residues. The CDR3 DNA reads TGTGCCAGCATCAAGGGATTTGTGTTCTCCAATGAGCAGTTCTTC. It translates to CASIKGFVFSNEQFF.

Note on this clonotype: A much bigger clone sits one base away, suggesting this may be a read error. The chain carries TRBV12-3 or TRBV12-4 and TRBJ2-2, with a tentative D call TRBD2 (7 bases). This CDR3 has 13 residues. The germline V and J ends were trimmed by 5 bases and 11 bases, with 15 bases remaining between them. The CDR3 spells CASSKPGGDELFF. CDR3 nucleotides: TGTGCCAGCAGTAAACCGGGGGGCGACGAGCTGTTTTTT.